This T cell receptor (beta chain) was observed in a study of cytomegalovirus exposure and HLA in healthy donors. Findings of the study overall: Later on, analysis showed that most CMV-associated TCR beta chains appeared to be HLA-restricted. In a later analysis, an Asian-associated ancestry cluster reportedly showed fewer N-insertions than the approximately 640-donor mean.

On this clone itself: Its antigen is unidentified.

Primers for the PCR totalled 60 Vbeta and 13 Jbeta. The data were produced by immunoSEQ multiplex PCR, yet TCRdb's version contains in-frame clones alone and is incomplete. The top ten clones hold 6.3% of a sample with around 45,000 clones, around three quarters of them seen once. Specimen: PBMCs. This sequence originates from a man younger than 40 in good health and CMV-seronegative.

This chain's CDR3 is CASRTEANQPQHF. The CDR3 bases are TGTGCCAGTCGGACAGAAGCTAATCAGCCCCAGCATTTT. The chain has TRBV2 and TRBJ1-5; tentative D call: TRBD1 (6 bases). The germline V gene has CDR1 SNHLY and CDR2 FYNNEI. The CDR3 sequence is 13 residues long. V was trimmed by 9 bases and J by 4 bases, leaving 13 bases between them.